A single sample is the source of the 30 T cell receptor beta chains below, sequenced in a study of cytomegalovirus exposure and HLA in healthy donors. The PCR made use of 60 Vbeta and 13 Jbeta primers. This table comes from immunoSEQ multiplex PCR, and its TCRdb copy is limited to in-frame clones, with some not included. The sample yields some 150,000 clones, approximately 78% seen once. The sample consisted of PBMCs. These receptor sequences come from a male donor in good health and CMV-seronegative.

A few counts support this clone. V is TRBV5-4 and J is TRBJ2-2, with D uncertain. Germline lookup yields CDR1 SGHNT and CDR2 YYREEE (reference sequence). The CDR3 sequence is 12 residues long. Trimming shortened V by 2 bases and J by 7 bases, and 6 bases separated the two germline ends. This CDR3 reads CASSFSSGELFF. The CDR3 bases are TGTGCCAGCAGCTTTTCCAGCGGGGAGCTGTTTTTT.

The chain employs TRBV7-8 and TRBJ1-2, with D perhaps TRBD1 (6 bases). The CDR3 covers 15 residues. Germline V gene sequence: CDR1 SGHVS, CDR2 FQNEAQ. With 5 bases removed from V and 2 bases from J, the gap between germline ends came to 15 bases. CDR3 DNA sequence: TGTGCCAGCAGCCCAAGGGGGGGAAAGAACTATGGCTACACCTTC. This encodes CASSPRGGKNYGYTF.

The rearrangement joins TRBV19 to TRBJ1-1; D is ambiguous. Trimming took off 5 bases at V and 1 base at J, with 8 bases between the two ends. CDR1 and CDR2 from the germline V gene are LNHDA and SQIVND (reference sequence). The CDR3 loop spans 13 amino acids. Written as DNA, the CDR3 is TGTGCCAGTAGTCCGAACAGGAACACTGAAGCTTTCTTT. Encoded protein: CASSPNRNTEAFF.

V gene TRBV7-2 combines with J gene TRBJ1-1, with unresolved D. In germline, CDR1 is SGHTA, CDR2 FQGNSA. V lost 7 bases and J lost 4, with 19 bases in between. This CDR3 comprises 15 residues. The CDR3 spells CASTRVLGGATEAFF. Written as DNA, the CDR3 is TGTGCCAGCACCCGCGTTCTGGGAGGTGCCACTGAAGCTTTCTTT.

V gene TRBV28 combines with J gene TRBJ2-5; 7 positions match TRBD1. J gave up 9 bases and V 5 bases, and 6 bases lay outside the gene matches. The CDR3 has 12 amino acids. CDR1 and CDR2 (germline): MDHEN, SYDVKM. The CDR3 here is CASSHRQGAQYF. In DNA, the CDR3 is TGTGCCAGCAGTCACAGACAGGGAGCCCAGTACTTC. Looking up the rest from reference TRBV28 and TRBJ2-5 gives the full variable domain: DVKVTQSSRYLVKRTGEKVFLECVQDMDHENMFWYRQDPGLGLRLIYFSYDVKMKEKGDIPEGYSVSREKKERFSLILESASTNQTSMYLCASSHRQGAQYFGPGTRLLVL.

The chain employs TRBV7-9 and TRBJ2-7; 8 positions match TRBD2. Trimming took 4 bases from V and 3 from J; bases not matched to a gene: 11. CDR3 size: 16 residues. Germline loops: CDR1 SEHNR, CDR2 FQNEAQ (reference sequence). Here the CDR3 DNA reads TGTGCCAGCAGCTCAGATGGCAGGGCGGGGGGCTACGAGCAGTACTTC. Protein product: CASSSDGRAGGYEQYF. The whole variable domain, remainder taken from reference TRBV7-9 and TRBJ2-7, is DTGVSQNPRHKITKRGQNVTFRCDPISEHNRLYWYRQTLGQGPEFLTYFQNEAQLEKSRLLSDRFSAERPKGSFSTLEIQRTEQGDSAMYLCASSSDGRAGGYEQYFGPGTRLTVT.

J is TRBJ1-1 and V is TRBV7-2; TRBD1 is a possible D gene (5 bases). The ends were cut back, 5 bases at V and 4 bases at J, with 17 bases in the middle. The CDR3 totals 15 residues. Germline-derived CDR1 and CDR2 are SGHTA and FQGNSA. The CDR3 sequence: CASSVVGEESTEAFF. For the CDR3, the DNA is TGTGCCAGCAGCGTTGTGGGGGAGGAGAGCACTGAAGCTTTCTTT.

This clone showed up just a few times. CDR3 amino acids: CATSRGDSQLSGGYTF. CDR3 in DNA: TGTGCCACCAGCAGAGGGGACAGCCAACTATCTGGTGGCTACACCTTC. J is TRBJ1-2 and V is TRBV15, with 7 bases aligning to TRBD1. The trim removed 1 base at V and 7 bases at J, leaving 12 bases unmatched. CDR1 is LNHNV and CDR2 is YYDKDF in the germline V gene (reference sequence). The CDR3 contains 16 residues.

V is TRBV9 and J is TRBJ2-2; D is unresolved. CDR3 length: 13 residues. CDR1 is SGDLS and CDR2 is YYNGEE in the germline V gene. Trimming cost V 8 bases and J 1 base, with 9 bases left between them. The CDR3 region has the DNA TGTGCCAGTGGAGTCAGGAACACCGGGGAGCTGTTTTTT. This gives the protein CASGVRNTGELFF. Full variable domain (remainder filled in from reference TRBV9 and TRBJ2-2): DSGVTQTPKHLITATGQRVTLRCSPRSGDLSVYWYQQSLDQGLQFLIQYYNGEERAKGNILERFSAQQFPDLHSELNLSSLELGDSALYFCASGVRNTGELFFGEGSRLTVL.

This clone was counted only a few times. The J gene is TRBJ2-7, the V gene TRBV7-3; 7 positions match TRBD2. V dropped 4 bases and J dropped 5; count of bases not matched to a gene: 2. The V gene's germline CDR1 is SGHTA and CDR2 FQGTGA. The CDR3 has 12 amino acids. As DNA, the CDR3 is TGTGCCAGCAGCTGGGGGGGTAACGAGCAGTACTTC. Protein sequence: CASSWGGNEQYF. The complete variable domain, with remaining parts taken from reference TRBV7-3 and TRBJ2-7, reads GAGVSQTPSNKVTEKGKYVELRCDPISGHTALYWYRQSLGQGPEFLIYFQGTGAADDSGLPNDRFFAVRPEGSVSTLKIQRTERGDSAVYLCASSWGGNEQYFGPGTRLTVT.

This clone was seen a handful of times. At the DNA level, this CDR3 is encoded by other sequences in the same sample as well. The DNA for the CDR3 is TGCGCCAGCAGCCAAGATGAGAGGGGGCGGAATTCACCCCTCCACTTT. Protein sequence: CASSQDERGRNSPLHF. This chain connects TRBV4-3 to TRBJ1-6; TRBD1 agrees at 7 bases. Trimming took 0 bases from V and 7 from J; bases not matched to a gene: 6. Germline values: CDR1 LGHNA, CDR2 YSLEER. The CDR3 is 16 amino acids.

This clone appeared once. The chain combines TRBV2 with TRBJ2-1; a possible D gene is TRBD2 (5 bases). CDR3 length: 12 residues. The V gene lost 6 bases and the J gene lost 12 bases, with 15 bases spanning the gap. Germline CDR1 reads SNHLY; CDR2 reads FYNNEI. This CDR3 is CASSDGGPGQFF. For the CDR3, the DNA is TGTGCCAGCAGCGATGGAGGCCCAGGGCAGTTCTTC.

The genes are TRBV15 and TRBJ2-2; 11 positions agree with TRBD2. Germline lookup yields CDR1 LNHNV and CDR2 YYDKDF (reference sequence). The CDR3 sequence is 16 residues long. V lost 3 bases to trimming and J lost 4 bases; unmatched junction nucleotides: 4. CDR3 protein: CATSRTSGALTGELFF. CDR3 coding DNA: TGTGCCACCAGCAGGACTAGCGGGGCCCTCACCGGGGAGCTGTTTTTT.

The V call is TRBV9, the J call TRBJ2-3; D perhaps matches TRBD1 (6 bases). The CDR3 contains 14 residues. Trimming left V 3 bases short and J 6 bases short, with 14 bases between. Germline-derived CDR1 and CDR2 are SGDLS and YYNGEE. For the CDR3, the DNA is TGTGCCAGCAGCGCGAGGGACACCGCCGATACGCAGTATTTT. Translated, it gives CASSARDTADTQYF.

V usage is TRBV29-1 and J usage is TRBJ1-2; 10 bases are a match to TRBD1. CDR1 and CDR2 (germline): SQVTM, ANQGSEA. Trimming at V came to 0 bases and at J to 4 bases, leaving 8 bases not matched to a gene. The length of the CDR3 is 16 residues. Written as DNA, the CDR3 is TGCAGCGTTGAAGAGGTGACAGGGGGCATCGGCTATGGCTACACCTTC. Residues: CSVEEVTGGIGYGYTF.

The chain combines TRBV6-1 with TRBJ2-7, with a weak D call TRBD2 (6 bases). V dropped 5 bases and J dropped 5 bases, with 16 bases sitting between them. Germline CDR1 MNHNS, CDR2 SASEGT. This CDR3 comprises 14 residues. The CDR3 nucleotides are TGTGCCAGCAGTAGACTAGTTGTAAGAGACGAGCAGTACTTC. The encoded protein is CASSRLVVRDEQYF.

The chain has TRBV4-1 and TRBJ1-6; a weak D match, TRBD1 (6 bases). V was trimmed by 4 bases and J by 0 bases, leaving 16 bases between them. The CDR3 is made up of 18 amino acids. CDR1 is MGHRA and CDR2 is YSYEKL in the germline V gene. The CDR3 sequence: CASSRASQGSSYNSPLHF. Written as DNA, the CDR3 is TGCGCCAGCAGCCGCGCCAGCCAGGGGAGCTCCTATAATTCACCCCTCCACTTT.

This clone occurred once. The chain joins TRBV7-2 to TRBJ2-7; tentatively, D is TRBD1 (6 bases). The V end lost 5 bases, the J end lost 5 bases, and 22 bases lay between the germline ends. This CDR3 is 16 amino acids long. Germline V gene sequence: CDR1 SGHTA, CDR2 FQGNSA. CDR3 protein: CASSAPGLDRLHEQYF. The CDR3 bases are TGTGCCAGCAGCGCTCCGGGGTTGGACAGATTACACGAGCAGTACTTC.

There are a few counts of this clone. The chain recombines TRBV27 with TRBJ1-4; no firm D call. The V gene lost 5 bases and the J gene lost 6 bases, with 7 bases spanning the gap. Germline CDR1 reads MNHEY; CDR2 reads SMNVEV (reference sequence). The CDR3 contains 12 residues. This chain's CDR3 is CASSPDYEKLFF. CDR3 in DNA: TGTGCCAGCAGTCCCGACTATGAAAAACTGTTTTTT.

This chain connects TRBV7-9 to TRBJ1-5; D remains ambiguous. The CDR3 contains 13 residues. V lost 5 bases, J lost 4 bases, and 9 bases lay in between. Per germline, CDR1 SEHNR and CDR2 FQNEAQ (reference sequence). The CDR3 DNA sequence: TGTGCCAGCAGCCGGGGAGCTAATCAGCCCCAGCATTTT. It encodes CASSRGANQPQHF.

The chain couples TRBV6-1 to TRBJ2-2, with D uncertain. V was cut by 3 bases and J by 5 bases, with 4 bases left in between. The CDR3 length is 12 residues. Germline lookup yields CDR1 MNHNS and CDR2 SASEGT. CDR3 bases: TGTGCCAGCAGTGACGGGACCGGGGAGCTGTTTTTT. It is translated as CASSDGTGELFF.

The rearrangement uses TRBV7-8 and TRBJ1-2; 7 bases are shared with TRBD1. The length of the CDR3 is 17 residues. V shed 7 bases and J 3 bases; nucleotides not matched to a gene: 17. CDR1 is SGHVS, CDR2 FQNEAQ, per germline. CDR3: CASISLTGHAGDYGYTF. The DNA of the CDR3 is TGTGCCAGCATCTCATTGACAGGGCATGCAGGGGACTATGGCTACACCTTC.

This chain joins TRBV5-4 and TRBJ1-2; no clear D. The germline CDR1 and CDR2 sequences are SGHNT and YYREEE (reference sequence). Deletions cut 1 base from V and 1 base from J, with 5 bases between. The CDR3 is 13 residues long. The CDR3 DNA follows: TGTGCCAGCAGCTTGAGAGTTAACTATGGCTACACCTTC. Translating it yields CASSLRVNYGYTF.

In regard to this clone: The junction differs from germline at one of its ends, possibly a read error. DNA for the CDR3: TGTTCCAGCAGCCGCACCGGGGAGCTGTTTTTT. Its protein product is CSSSRTGELFF. The chain recombines TRBV7-9 with TRBJ2-2; D remains ambiguous. This CDR3 is built from 11 residues. Germline loops: CDR1 SEHNR, CDR2 FQNEAQ (reference sequence).

The V call is TRBV28, the J call TRBJ2-3, with 7 bases lining up with TRBD2. This CDR3 region has 16 residues. With 3 bases clipped from V and 7 bases from J, the junction kept 13 bases outside the gene matches. Per the germline V gene, CDR1 is MDHEN and CDR2 is SYDVKM. CDR3 in DNA: TGTGCCAGCAGTTTCTTCTGGGGGGGTGACTCGAATACGCAGTATTTT. Protein sequence: CASSFFWGGDSNTQYF. Full variable domain (missing parts from reference TRBV28 and TRBJ2-3): DVKVTQSSRYLVKRTGEKVFLECVQDMDHENMFWYRQDPGLGLRLIYFSYDVKMKEKGDIPEGYSVSREKKERFSLILESASTNQTSMYLCASSFFWGGDSNTQYFGPGTRLTVL.

This clone was found once. V is TRBV6-5 and J is TRBJ2-5; tentatively, D is TRBD2 (6 bases). The CDR3 spans 15 residues. Germline V lookup: CDR1 MNHEY, CDR2 SVGAGI. V shed 6 bases and J shed 2 bases, with 16 bases lying between them. In DNA form, the CDR3 reads TGTGCCAGCAGCTTGAGCGGGTCCCCGCAAGAGACCCAGTACTTC. Protein: CASSLSGSPQETQYF.

The genes are TRBV5-1 and TRBJ2-1; D remains ambiguous. Trimming pared 2 bases from V and 4 bases from J, leaving 4 bases between. This CDR3 contains 12 residues. Per the germline V gene, CDR1 is SGHRS and CDR2 is YFSETQ. Here the CDR3 DNA reads TGCGCCAGCAGCTTTATATACAATGAGCAGTTCTTC. Its protein is CASSFIYNEQFF.

J is TRBJ2-7 and V is TRBV7-9, with 8 bases matching TRBD1. CDR1 is SEHNR and CDR2 is FQNEAQ in the germline V gene (reference sequence). CDR3 size: 16 residues. V trimming: 5 bases; J trimming: 1 base; junction bases outside the gene matches: 10. The CDR3 protein is CASSPRTGQESYEQYF. CDR3 sequence (DNA): TGTGCCAGCAGCCCCCGGACGGGACAGGAGTCCTACGAGCAGTACTTC.

The chain joins TRBV19 to TRBJ2-1, with TRBD1 matching 9 bases. With 3 bases clipped from V and 4 bases from J, the junction kept 7 bases outside the gene matches. Germline loops: CDR1 LNHDA, CDR2 SQIVND (reference sequence). The CDR3 is made up of 16 amino acids. CDR3 nucleotides: TGTGCCAGTAGTATCTTTGACAGGGGGGGTTACAATGAGCAGTTCTTC. It codes for CASSIFDRGGYNEQFF.

The chain recombines TRBV5-1 with TRBJ1-6, with 7 bases aligning to TRBD1. V shed 4 bases, J shed 7 bases, and the junction held 8 bases outside the gene matches. This CDR3 has 15 residues. Germline CDR1 SGHRS, CDR2 YFSETQ. CDR3 coding DNA: TGCGCCAGCAGCCAGCTGGGACAGAAAAATTCACCCCTCCACTTT. Its translation is CASSQLGQKNSPLHF.